These 5 T cell receptor beta chains were sequenced from one sample in a study of early T cells in non-severe SARS-CoV-2 infection. TCRdb reprocessed the 5' RACE reads with MiXCR, giving one entry per CDR3 protein. Of about 40,000 distinct CDR3 sequences detected, 4.5% to 5% appear once; the ten largest clones hold 4.8%. Material for sequencing was whole blood. The receptors shown here come from an adult who was a healthcare worker with PCR-confirmed SARS-CoV-2 infection or an uninfected control (not recorded which).

The table lists this clonotype with many counts. V gene TRBV20-1 combines with J gene TRBJ2-3; 12 bases agree with TRBD2. The CDR3 is 14 amino acids. CDR1 and CDR2 from the germline V gene are DFQATT and SNEGSKA (reference sequence). V dropped 3 bases and J dropped 4; count of bases not matched to a gene: 2. The CDR3 here is CSARTSGRPDTQYF. Here the CDR3 DNA reads TGCAGTGCTAGGACTAGCGGGAGACCAGATACGCAGTATTTT.

This clonotype was picked up a small number of times. This sequence joins TRBV18 and TRBJ2-6; the D is unclear. The germline CDR1 and CDR2 sequences are KGHSH and LQKENI. V was shortened by 6 bases and J by 0 bases, with 9 bases between the two germline ends. CDR3 size: 15 residues. CDR3 coding DNA: TGTGCCAGCTCCCTAGGTCGCTCTGGGGCCAACGTCCTGACTTTC. Its protein product is CASSLGRSGANVLTF.

This clonotype has a count of ten or more. V usage is TRBV18 and J usage is TRBJ1-1; unclear D gene. This CDR3 contains 16 residues. The V end lost 2 bases, the J end lost 0 bases, and 13 bases lay between the germline ends. The germline CDR1 and CDR2 sequences are KGHSH and LQKENI. CDR3 in amino acids: CASSPNPPGVNTEAFF. CDR3 sequence (DNA): TGTGCCAGCTCACCAAACCCCCCCGGGGTGAACACTGAAGCTTTCTTT.

Comment on this clonotype: The junction departs from the called germline gene at one end, perhaps through a read error. This rearrangement joins TRBV4-3 to TRBJ2-2; D unclear. Germline V gene sequence: CDR1 LGHNA, CDR2 YSLEER. The length of the CDR3 is 15 residues. CDR3: CAGSQVSPPPGELFF. The CDR3 DNA follows: TGCGCCGGCAGCCAAGTAAGCCCCCCCCCCGGGGAGCTGTTTTTT.

There are many counts of this clonotype. The rearrangement uses TRBV6-5 and TRBJ1-2; weak D call: TRBD1 (6 bases). CDR3 length: 17 residues. V shed 6 bases and J shed 7 bases, with 27 bases lying between them. CDR1 MNHEY and CDR2 SVGAGI come from the germline V gene. CDR3 in DNA: TGTGCCAGCAGCCCACGACAGGTCGGGGTTGTCGGTGCTGGCTACACCTTC. Translated: CASSPRQVGVVGAGYTF.